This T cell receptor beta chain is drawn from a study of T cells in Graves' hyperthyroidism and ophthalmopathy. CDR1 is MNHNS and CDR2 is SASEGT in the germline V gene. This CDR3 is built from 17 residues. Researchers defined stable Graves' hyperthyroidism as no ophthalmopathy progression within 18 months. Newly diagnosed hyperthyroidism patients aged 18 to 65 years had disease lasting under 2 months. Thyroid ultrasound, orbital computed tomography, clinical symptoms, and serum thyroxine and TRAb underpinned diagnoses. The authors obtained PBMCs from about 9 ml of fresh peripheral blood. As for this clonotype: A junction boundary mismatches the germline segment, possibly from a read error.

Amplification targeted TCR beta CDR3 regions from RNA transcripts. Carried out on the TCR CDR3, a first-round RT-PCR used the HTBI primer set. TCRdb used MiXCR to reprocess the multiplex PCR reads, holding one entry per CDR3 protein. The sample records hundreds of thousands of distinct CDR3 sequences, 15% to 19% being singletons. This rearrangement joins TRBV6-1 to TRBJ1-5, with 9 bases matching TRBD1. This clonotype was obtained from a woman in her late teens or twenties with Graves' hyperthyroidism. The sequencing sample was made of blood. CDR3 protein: CTSSPDRGDYSNQPQHF. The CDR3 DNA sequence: TGTACCAGCAGCCCGGACAGGGGCGACTATAGCAATCAGCCCCAGCATTTT.